This T cell receptor beta chain was identified in a study of T cell responses to AZD1222 COVID-19 vaccine. Profiling relied on immunoSEQ multiplex PCR, and the TCRdb table lists in-frame clones only, not all of them. The sample consists of around 53,000 clones, 65% to 90% of them appearing once. This sequence originates from an adult who received the AZD1222 COVID-19 vaccine. The starting material was peripheral blood, obtained 28 days after the second AZD1222 dose.

The CDR3 protein is CASSPTQREAGYEQYF. CDR3 DNA: TGTGCCAGCTCACCAACTCAGCGGGAGGCGGGGTACGAGCAGTACTTC. This chain uses TRBV18 with TRBJ2-7, with 9 nucleotides matching TRBD2. This CDR3 comprises 16 residues. J was trimmed by 4 bases and V by 2 bases; bases with no gene match: 9. Germline-derived CDR1 and CDR2 are KGHSH and LQKENI. The full variable domain, with the rest looked up from reference TRBV18 and TRBJ2-7, is NAGVMQNPRHLVRRRGQEARLRCSPMKGHSHVYWYRQLPEEGLKFMVYLQKENIIDESGMPKERFSAEFPKEGPSILRIQQVVRGDSAAYFCASSPTQREAGYEQYFGPGTRLTVT.